Listed below are T cell receptor beta chains from one sample, sequenced in a study of blood T cells in healthy people across ages. TCRdb recomputed calls from the 5' RACE reads with MiXCR, one row per CDR3 protein. The table records 1.5 million to 2 million distinct CDR3 sequences, about 28% of them present only once. The specimen sequenced was blood. Receptors were obtained from a woman between 25 and 40 years old in good health. Both conserved end residues are part of each CDR3. A D gene is named only where the DNA matches it firmly. Not every row has a clone size; where given, it reads once, few, many or a size class.

v_gene: TRBV7-2; abundance: many; d_gene: NA; j_gene: TRBJ2-7; CDR3aa: CASSLAARSYEQYF; CDR3nt: TGTGCCAGCAGCTTAGCTGCCAGGTCCTACGAGCAGTACTTC
v_gene: TRBV6-5; abundance: NA; d_gene: TRBD2; j_gene: TRBJ2-5; CDR3aa: CASSYAGGAGTQYF; CDR3nt: TGTGCCAGCAGTTACGCGGGGGGGGCGGGGACCCAGTACTTC
v_gene: TRBV7-9; abundance: NA; d_gene: NA; j_gene: TRBJ1-5; CDR3aa: CASSSGPTNLPQHF; CDR3nt: TGTGCCAGCAGCTCGGGGCCGACTAATCTGCCCCAGCATTTT
v_gene: TRBV12-3/TRBV12-4; abundance: many; d_gene: TRBD1; j_gene: TRBJ1-2; CDR3aa: CASSSGTAYGYTF; CDR3nt: TGTGCCAGCAGCTCCGGGACAGCCTATGGCTACACCTTC
v_gene: TRBV7-2; abundance: NA; d_gene: TRBD1; j_gene: TRBJ2-5; CDR3aa: CASSKEPGQGRETQYF; CDR3nt: TGTGCCAGCAGCAAAGAACCGGGACAGGGTAGGGAGACCCAGTACTTC
v_gene: TRBV28; abundance: NA; d_gene: TRBD2; j_gene: TRBJ2-7; CDR3aa: CASSLTSGIFEQYF; CDR3nt: TGTGCCAGCAGCCTGACTAGCGGGATCTTCGAGCAGTACTTC
v_gene: TRBV7-9; abundance: few; d_gene: TRBD1; j_gene: TRBJ2-3; CDR3aa: CASSLPPGTGDRDTQYF; CDR3nt: TGTGCCAGCAGCTTACCTCCCGGGACAGGGGACAGAGATACGCAGTATTTT
v_gene: TRBV6-4; abundance: NA; d_gene: NA; j_gene: TRBJ1-5; CDR3aa: CASSAWPGEPQHF; CDR3nt: TGTGCCAGCAGCGCTTGGCCTGGTGAGCCCCAGCATTTT
v_gene: TRBV29-1; abundance: many; d_gene: NA; j_gene: TRBJ2-4; CDR3aa: CSASQGNIQYF; CDR3nt: TGCAGCGCCTCGCAAGGAAACATTCAGTACTTC
v_gene: TRBV7-2; abundance: many; d_gene: NA; j_gene: TRBJ2-3; CDR3aa: CASSRGHTDTQYF; CDR3nt: TGTGCCAGCAGTCGCGGTCACACAGATACGCAGTATTTT
v_gene: TRBV9; abundance: few; d_gene: NA; j_gene: TRBJ2-5; CDR3aa: CASSVDSTVQETQYF; CDR3nt: TGTGCCAGCAGCGTAGACAGTACGGTCCAAGAGACCCAGTACTTC
v_gene: TRBV12-3/TRBV12-4; abundance: NA; d_gene: NA; j_gene: TRBJ2-3; CDR3aa: CASSHQAGTDTQYF; CDR3nt: TGTGCCAGCAGCCACCAGGCGGGCACAGATACGCAGTATTTT
v_gene: TRBV20-1; abundance: many; d_gene: NA; j_gene: TRBJ2-1; CDR3aa: CSASLVPDNEQFF; CDR3nt: TGCAGTGCTAGTCTTGTTCCCGACAATGAGCAGTTCTTC
v_gene: TRBV7-9; abundance: many; d_gene: NA; j_gene: TRBJ1-6; CDR3aa: CASSPGQNNSPLHF; CDR3nt: TGTGCCAGCAGCCCCGGACAGAATAATTCACCCCTCCACTTT
v_gene: TRBV13; abundance: NA; d_gene: NA; j_gene: TRBJ2-7; CDR3aa: CASSTLNYEQYF; CDR3nt: TGTGCCAGCAGCACCCTGAACTACGAGCAGTACTTC
v_gene: TRBV28; abundance: NA; d_gene: NA; j_gene: TRBJ1-2; CDR3aa: CASRPLGRGYGYTF; CDR3nt: TGTGCCAGCAGGCCGCTGGGACGGGGTTATGGCTACACCTTC
v_gene: TRBV5-1; abundance: few; d_gene: NA; j_gene: TRBJ1-1; CDR3aa: CASREGVTEAFF; CDR3nt: TGCGCCAGCAGGGAGGGGGTCACTGAAGCTTTCTTT
v_gene: TRBV12-3/TRBV12-4; abundance: NA; d_gene: TRBD2; j_gene: TRBJ2-7; CDR3aa: CASSPVPGGRDYEQYF; CDR3nt: TGTGCCAGCAGTCCAGTTCCGGGCGGGAGGGACTACGAGCAGTACTTC
v_gene: TRBV24-1; abundance: few; d_gene: NA; j_gene: TRBJ1-2; CDR3aa: CAASDGENYGYTF; CDR3nt: TGTGCCGCCAGTGATGGAGAGAACTATGGCTACACCTTC
v_gene: TRBV5-1; abundance: NA; d_gene: NA; j_gene: TRBJ2-6; CDR3aa: CASIDSSGANVLTF; CDR3nt: TGCGCCAGCATCGATAGCTCTGGGGCCAACGTCCTGACTTTC
v_gene: TRBV24-1; abundance: NA; d_gene: NA; j_gene: TRBJ2-1; CDR3aa: CATSDTSSNEQFF; CDR3nt: TGTGCCACCAGTGATACTAGCTCTAATGAGCAGTTCTTC
v_gene: TRBV7-2; abundance: few; d_gene: TRBD2; j_gene: TRBJ2-7; CDR3aa: CASSSTSGRRNVEQYF; CDR3nt: TGTGCCAGCAGCTCGACTAGCGGGAGGCGGAACGTTGAGCAGTACTTC
v_gene: TRBV7-3; abundance: many; d_gene: NA; j_gene: TRBJ2-1; CDR3aa: CASSFRSGALYNEQFF; CDR3nt: TGTGCCAGCAGCTTTAGGTCTGGGGCCCTCTACAATGAGCAGTTCTTC
v_gene: TRBV12-3/TRBV12-4; abundance: NA; d_gene: TRBD2; j_gene: TRBJ2-5; CDR3aa: CASSPMEGTSGRETQYF; CDR3nt: TGTGCCAGCAGCCCAATGGAAGGGACTAGCGGGAGAGAGACCCAGTACTTC
v_gene: TRBV27; abundance: many; d_gene: TRBD2; j_gene: TRBJ2-4; CDR3aa: CASSSPAGAAKNIQYF; CDR3nt: TGTGCCAGCAGTAGTCCAGCGGGAGCTGCCAAAAACATTCAGTACTTC
v_gene: TRBV2; abundance: few; d_gene: TRBD2; j_gene: TRBJ2-4; CDR3aa: CASSAGLAGTGIQYF; CDR3nt: TGTGCCAGCAGCGCCGGACTAGCGGGAACGGGCATTCAGTACTTC
v_gene: TRBV10-1; abundance: NA; d_gene: TRBD1; j_gene: TRBJ1-2; CDR3aa: CASSESSNPGQGGGYTF; CDR3nt: TGCGCCAGCAGTGAGTCGAGTAACCCGGGACAGGGAGGCGGCTACACCTTC
v_gene: TRBV21-1; abundance: NA; d_gene: NA; j_gene: TRBJ1-2; CDR3aa: CASSKTLYGYTF; CDR3nt: TGTGCCAGCAGCAAAACTCTCTATGGCTACACCTTC
v_gene: TRBV27; abundance: few; d_gene: NA; j_gene: TRBJ1-2; CDR3aa: CASSPNGRGRARYTF; CDR3nt: TGTGCCAGCAGCCCTAACGGGCGGGGTCGGGCACGCTACACCTTC
v_gene: TRBV12-3/TRBV12-4; abundance: few; d_gene: TRBD2; j_gene: TRBJ2-7; CDR3aa: CASTTGTSGGVLGEQYF; CDR3nt: TGTGCCAGCACCACCGGGACCAGCGGGGGAGTTCTTGGCGAGCAGTACTTC
v_gene: TRBV5-1; abundance: few; d_gene: TRBD1; j_gene: TRBJ1-5; CDR3aa: CASSSTGQADQPQHF; CDR3nt: TGCGCCAGCAGTTCCACAGGACAGGCGGATCAGCCCCAGCATTTT
v_gene: TRBV20-1; abundance: many; d_gene: NA; j_gene: TRBJ1-2; CDR3aa: CSVRPNYGYTF; CDR3nt: TGCAGTGTCCGACCCAACTATGGCTACACCTTC
v_gene: TRBV12-5; abundance: many; d_gene: NA; j_gene: TRBJ2-7; CDR3aa: CASGRINLGPYEQYF; CDR3nt: TGTGCTAGTGGCAGGATTAATCTCGGACCCTACGAGCAGTACTTC
v_gene: TRBV20-1; abundance: few; d_gene: NA; j_gene: TRBJ1-5; CDR3aa: CSARDRGVSNQPQHF; CDR3nt: TGCAGTGCTAGAGATCGAGGGGTTAGCAATCAGCCCCAGCATTTT
v_gene: TRBV27; abundance: NA; d_gene: NA; j_gene: TRBJ2-6; CDR3aa: CASSLLKGGNGANVLTF; CDR3nt: TGTGCCAGCAGTTTATTGAAGGGGGGGAACGGGGCCAACGTCCTGACTTTC
v_gene: TRBV5-5; abundance: NA; d_gene: NA; j_gene: TRBJ2-4; CDR3aa: CASSLDTRVGYF; CDR3nt: TGTGCCAGCAGCTTGGATACCAGGGTCGGGTACTTC
v_gene: TRBV5-1; abundance: NA; d_gene: NA; j_gene: TRBJ2-2; CDR3aa: CASLGGTGELFF; CDR3nt: TGTGCCAGCTTGGGTGGCACCGGGGAGCTGTTTTTT
v_gene: TRBV6-1; abundance: NA; d_gene: TRBD2; j_gene: TRBJ2-1; CDR3aa: CAGSLRGGASYEQFF; CDR3nt: TGTGCCGGCAGTCTACGCGGGGGAGCCTCCTACGAGCAGTTCTTC
v_gene: TRBV6-2/TRBV6-3; abundance: NA; d_gene: NA; j_gene: TRBJ2-7; CDR3aa: CASRKGGSSYNEQYF; CDR3nt: TGTGCCAGCAGGAAAGGGGGTAGCTCCTACAATGAGCAGTACTTC
v_gene: TRBV7-9; abundance: NA; d_gene: NA; j_gene: TRBJ2-7; CDR3aa: CASSSTFGGAGSYEQYF; CDR3nt: TGTGCCAGCAGCTCTACATTTGGGGGGGCAGGCTCCTACGAGCAGTACTTC
v_gene: TRBV28; abundance: NA; d_gene: TRBD1; j_gene: TRBJ2-7; CDR3aa: CASSPNRGLYYEQYF; CDR3nt: TGTGCCAGCAGTCCGAACAGGGGGCTCTACTACGAGCAGTACTTC
v_gene: TRBV12-3/TRBV12-4; abundance: NA; d_gene: TRBD1; j_gene: TRBJ1-2; CDR3aa: CASSHSMGQGAETDGYTF; CDR3nt: TGTGCCAGCAGTCACTCCATGGGACAGGGGGCAGAGACGGACGGCTACACCTTC
v_gene: TRBV6-2/TRBV6-3; abundance: NA; d_gene: NA; j_gene: TRBJ2-2; CDR3aa: CASSRGAAGTGELFF; CDR3nt: TGTGCCAGCAGTCGGGGCGCAGCCGGGACCGGGGAGCTGTTTTTT
v_gene: TRBV4-1; abundance: NA; d_gene: TRBD2; j_gene: TRBJ2-1; CDR3aa: CASSPTPTSGGYNEQFF; CDR3nt: TGCGCCAGCAGCCCAACCCCGACTAGCGGGGGGTACAATGAGCAGTTCTTC
v_gene: TRBV15; abundance: NA; d_gene: NA; j_gene: TRBJ2-5; CDR3aa: CAASRQNQETQYF; CDR3nt: TGTGCCGCCAGCAGACAGAACCAAGAGACCCAGTACTTC
v_gene: TRBV7-9; abundance: many; d_gene: NA; j_gene: TRBJ1-2; CDR3aa: CASVNQGAYYGYTF; CDR3nt: TGTGCCAGCGTAAATCAGGGCGCCTACTATGGCTACACCTTC
v_gene: TRBV3-1; abundance: NA; d_gene: NA; j_gene: TRBJ1-1; CDR3aa: CASSQWGSEAFF; CDR3nt: TGTGCCAGCAGCCAATGGGGATCTGAAGCTTTCTTT
v_gene: TRBV5-1; abundance: many; d_gene: TRBD2; j_gene: TRBJ2-1; CDR3aa: CASSLAVGTSDYNEQFF; CDR3nt: TGCGCCAGCAGCTTGGCGGTAGGGACTAGCGATTACAATGAGCAGTTCTTC
v_gene: TRBV18; abundance: NA; d_gene: NA; j_gene: TRBJ2-1; CDR3aa: CASSAGPWDEQFF; CDR3nt: TGTGCCAGCTCAGCCGGGCCTTGGGATGAGCAGTTCTTC
v_gene: TRBV2; abundance: NA; d_gene: TRBD1; j_gene: TRBJ2-5; CDR3aa: CASSKTGGREETQYF; CDR3nt: TGTGCCAGCAGTAAAACAGGGGGAAGGGAAGAGACCCAGTACTTC
v_gene: TRBV20-1; abundance: NA; d_gene: TRBD1; j_gene: TRBJ1-4; CDR3aa: CSAPFGQGLTWGEKLFF; CDR3nt: TGCAGTGCCCCCTTTGGACAGGGGCTCACGTGGGGAGAAAAACTGTTTTTT
v_gene: TRBV11-2; abundance: NA; d_gene: NA; j_gene: TRBJ1-1; CDR3aa: CASSFEVDTEAFF; CDR3nt: TGTGCCAGCAGCTTCGAAGTGGACACTGAAGCTTTCTTT
v_gene: TRBV10-3; abundance: NA; d_gene: TRBD2; j_gene: TRBJ2-3; CDR3aa: CAISETTSGGADMQYF; CDR3nt: TGTGCCATCAGTGAGACGACCAGCGGGGGGGCAGATATGCAGTATTTT
v_gene: TRBV20-1; abundance: NA; d_gene: NA; j_gene: TRBJ2-1; CDR3aa: CSGHRQEGNNEQFF; CDR3nt: TGCAGTGGCCACCGACAAGAGGGCAACAATGAGCAGTTCTTC
v_gene: TRBV7-9; abundance: NA; d_gene: NA; j_gene: TRBJ1-4; CDR3aa: CASRPLGENEKLFF; CDR3nt: TGTGCCAGCAGACCCCTGGGGGAAAATGAAAAACTGTTTTTT
v_gene: TRBV29-1; abundance: NA; d_gene: NA; j_gene: TRBJ2-3; CDR3aa: CSVEASYTDTQYF; CDR3nt: TGCAGCGTTGAGGCCAGCTACACAGATACGCAGTATTTT
v_gene: TRBV20-1; abundance: NA; d_gene: TRBD2; j_gene: TRBJ2-1; CDR3aa: CSGTLAGGFHEQFF; CDR3nt: TGCAGTGGAACATTAGCGGGGGGGTTTCATGAGCAGTTCTTC
v_gene: TRBV5-1; abundance: NA; d_gene: NA; j_gene: TRBJ2-3; CDR3aa: CASSPGLEPNTDTQYF; CDR3nt: TGCGCCAGCAGCCCCGGACTCGAACCTAACACAGATACGCAGTATTTT